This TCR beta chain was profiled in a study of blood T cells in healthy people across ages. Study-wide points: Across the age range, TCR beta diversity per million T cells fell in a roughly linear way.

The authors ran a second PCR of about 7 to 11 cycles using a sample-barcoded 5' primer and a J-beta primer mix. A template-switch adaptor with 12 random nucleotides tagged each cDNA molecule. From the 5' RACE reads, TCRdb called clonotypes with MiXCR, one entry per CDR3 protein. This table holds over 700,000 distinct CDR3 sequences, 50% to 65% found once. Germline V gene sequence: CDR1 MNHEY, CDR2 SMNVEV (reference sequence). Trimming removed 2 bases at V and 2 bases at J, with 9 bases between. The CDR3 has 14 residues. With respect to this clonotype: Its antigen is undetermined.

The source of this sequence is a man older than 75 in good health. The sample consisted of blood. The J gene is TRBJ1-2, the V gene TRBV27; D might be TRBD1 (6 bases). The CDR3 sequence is CASSLGTTNYGYTF. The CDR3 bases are TGTGCCAGCAGTTTAGGGACAACCAACTATGGCTACACCTTC.